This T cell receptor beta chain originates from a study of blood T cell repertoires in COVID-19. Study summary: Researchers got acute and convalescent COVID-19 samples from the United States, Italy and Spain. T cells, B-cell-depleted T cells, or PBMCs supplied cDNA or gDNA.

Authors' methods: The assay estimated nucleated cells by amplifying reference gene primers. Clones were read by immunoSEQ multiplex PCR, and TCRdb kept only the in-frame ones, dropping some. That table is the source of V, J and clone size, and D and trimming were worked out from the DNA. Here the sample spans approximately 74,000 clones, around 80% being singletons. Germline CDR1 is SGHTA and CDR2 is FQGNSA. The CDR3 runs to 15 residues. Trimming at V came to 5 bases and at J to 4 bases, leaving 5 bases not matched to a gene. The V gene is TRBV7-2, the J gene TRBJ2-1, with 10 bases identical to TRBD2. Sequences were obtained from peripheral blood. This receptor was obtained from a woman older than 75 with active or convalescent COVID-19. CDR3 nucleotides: TGTGCCAGCAGCCTCGCTAGCGGGGGTTACAATGAGCAGTTCTTC. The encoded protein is CASSLASGGYNEQFF.